This record concerns one T cell receptor (beta chain) sequence. What it binds is unknown. These data come from a study of cytotoxic CD8 clonotypes in ibrutinib-treated CLL. Overall study results and limits: The clonality went up when patients responded to ibrutinib and dropped back toward baseline at progression.

Using immunoSEQ multiplex PCR, the repertoire was profiled, and TCRdb retains in-frame clones only, with some absent. The sample lists some 140,000 clones, around 93% occurring once. Sequencing was performed on PBMCs, taken after 12 months of ibrutinib treatment. The clonotype was recovered from a human donor with chronic lymphocytic leukemia.

CDR3: CASSPIKEGDSAFF. For the CDR3, the DNA is TGTGCCAGCTCACCGATCAAAGAAGGGGACTCGGCTTTCTTT. The chain employs TRBV18 and TRBJ1-1; the D gene is possibly TRBD1 (5 bases). Germline V gene lookup returns CDR1 KGHSH and CDR2 LQKENI. The CDR3 extends over 14 amino acids. V lost 3 bases and J lost 11, with 19 bases in between.